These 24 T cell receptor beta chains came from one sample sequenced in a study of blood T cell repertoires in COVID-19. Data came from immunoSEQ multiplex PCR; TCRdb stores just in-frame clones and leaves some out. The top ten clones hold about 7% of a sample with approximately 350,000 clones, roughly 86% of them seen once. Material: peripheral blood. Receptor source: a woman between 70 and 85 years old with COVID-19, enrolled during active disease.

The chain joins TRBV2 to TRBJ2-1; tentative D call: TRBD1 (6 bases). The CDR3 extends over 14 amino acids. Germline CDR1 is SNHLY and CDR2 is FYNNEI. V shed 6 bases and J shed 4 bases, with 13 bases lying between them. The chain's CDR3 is CASRQGLEYNEQFF. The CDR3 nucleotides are TGTGCCAGCAGACAGGGCCTTGAGTACAATGAGCAGTTCTTC.

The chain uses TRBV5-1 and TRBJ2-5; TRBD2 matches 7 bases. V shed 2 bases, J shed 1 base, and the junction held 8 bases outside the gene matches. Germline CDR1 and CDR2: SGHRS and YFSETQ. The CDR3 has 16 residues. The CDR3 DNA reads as TGCGCCAGCAGCTTATACCAACTAGCGACCCAAGAGACCCAGTACTTC. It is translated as CASSLYQLATQETQYF.

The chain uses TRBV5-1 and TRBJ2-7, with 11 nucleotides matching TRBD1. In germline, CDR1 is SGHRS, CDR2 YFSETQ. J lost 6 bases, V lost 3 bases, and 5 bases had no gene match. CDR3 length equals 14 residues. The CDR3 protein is CASSWGQGDGEQYF. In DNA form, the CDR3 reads TGCGCCAGCAGCTGGGGACAGGGGGACGGCGAGCAGTACTTC.

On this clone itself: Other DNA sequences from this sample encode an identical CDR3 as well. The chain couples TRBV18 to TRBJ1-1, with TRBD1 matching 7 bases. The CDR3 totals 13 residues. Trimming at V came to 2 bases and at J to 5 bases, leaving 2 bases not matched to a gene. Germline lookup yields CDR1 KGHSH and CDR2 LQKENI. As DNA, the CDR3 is TGTGCCAGCTCACCAAACAGGGGAACTGAAGCTTTCTTT. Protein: CASSPNRGTEAFF.

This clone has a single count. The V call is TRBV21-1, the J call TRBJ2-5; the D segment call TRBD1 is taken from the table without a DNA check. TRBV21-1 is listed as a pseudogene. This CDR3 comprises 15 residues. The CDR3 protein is CASIPPGQGGETQYF. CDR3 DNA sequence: TGTGCCAGCATCCCGCCGGGACAGGGGGGAGAGACCCAGTACTTC.

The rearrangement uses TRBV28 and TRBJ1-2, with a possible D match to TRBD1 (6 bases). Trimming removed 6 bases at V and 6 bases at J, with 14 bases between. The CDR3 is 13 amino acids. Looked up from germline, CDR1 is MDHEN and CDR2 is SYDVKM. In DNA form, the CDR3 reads TGTGCCAGCAGGAGTTGGGGGCGGGATGGCTACACCTTC. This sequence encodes CASRSWGRDGYTF.

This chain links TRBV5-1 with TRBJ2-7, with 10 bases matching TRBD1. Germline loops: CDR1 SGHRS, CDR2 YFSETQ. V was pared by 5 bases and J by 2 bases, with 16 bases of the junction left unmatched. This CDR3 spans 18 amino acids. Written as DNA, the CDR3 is TGCGCCAGCAGGTCTAATCCCGGGACAGGGGTCCTTACCTACGAGCAGTACTTC. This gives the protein CASRSNPGTGVLTYEQYF.

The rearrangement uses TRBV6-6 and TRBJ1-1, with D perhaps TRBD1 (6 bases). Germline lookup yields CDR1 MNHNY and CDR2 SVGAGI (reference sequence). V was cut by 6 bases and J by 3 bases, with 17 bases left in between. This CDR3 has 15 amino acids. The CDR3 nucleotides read TGTGCCAGCAGCCGGATTACAGGGAGGGACACTGAAGCTTTCTTT. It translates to CASSRITGRDTEAFF.

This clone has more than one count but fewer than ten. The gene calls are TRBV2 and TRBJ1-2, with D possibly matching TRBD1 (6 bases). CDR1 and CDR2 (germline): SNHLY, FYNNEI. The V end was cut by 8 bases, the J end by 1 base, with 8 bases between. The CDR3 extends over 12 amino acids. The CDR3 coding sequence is TGTGCCAGCTCGGACAGTAACTATGGCTACACCTTC. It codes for CASSDSNYGYTF.

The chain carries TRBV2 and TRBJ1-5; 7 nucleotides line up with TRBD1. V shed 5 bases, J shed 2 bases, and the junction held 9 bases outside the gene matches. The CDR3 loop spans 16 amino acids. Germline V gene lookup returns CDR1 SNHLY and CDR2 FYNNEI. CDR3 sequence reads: CASSPPQGIGNQPQHF. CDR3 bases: TGTGCCAGCAGTCCCCCACAGGGGATTGGCAATCAGCCCCAGCATTTT.

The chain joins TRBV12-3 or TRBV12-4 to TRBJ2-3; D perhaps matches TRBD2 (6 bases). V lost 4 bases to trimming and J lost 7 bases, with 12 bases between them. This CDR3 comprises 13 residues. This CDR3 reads CASSYRGENTQYF. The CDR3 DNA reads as TGTGCCAGCAGTTACCGCGGGGAGAATACGCAGTATTTT.

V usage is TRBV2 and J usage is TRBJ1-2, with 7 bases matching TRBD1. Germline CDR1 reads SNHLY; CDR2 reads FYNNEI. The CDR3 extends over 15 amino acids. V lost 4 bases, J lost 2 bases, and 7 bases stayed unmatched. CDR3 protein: CASSGGQVSNYGYTF. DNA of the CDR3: TGTGCCAGCAGTGGCGGACAGGTTTCAAACTATGGCTACACCTTC. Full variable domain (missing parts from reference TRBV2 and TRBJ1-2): EPEVTQTPSHQVTQMGQEVILRCVPISNHLYFYWYRQILGQKVEFLVSFYNNEISEKSEIFDDQFSVERPDGSNFTLKIRSTKLEDSAMYFCASSGGQVSNYGYTFGSGTRLTVV.

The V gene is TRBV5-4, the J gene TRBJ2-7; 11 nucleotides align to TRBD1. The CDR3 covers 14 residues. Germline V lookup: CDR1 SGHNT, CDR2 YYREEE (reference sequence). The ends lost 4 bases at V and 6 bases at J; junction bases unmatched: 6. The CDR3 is CASSPGGTGGEQYF. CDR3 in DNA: TGTGCCAGCAGCCCGGGGGGGACAGGGGGCGAGCAGTACTTC.

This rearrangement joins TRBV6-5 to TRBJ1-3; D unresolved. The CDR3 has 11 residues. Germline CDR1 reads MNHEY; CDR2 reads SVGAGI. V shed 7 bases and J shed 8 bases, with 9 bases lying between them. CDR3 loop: CASTEVYTIYF. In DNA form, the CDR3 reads TGTGCCAGCACCGAGGTATACACCATATATTTT.

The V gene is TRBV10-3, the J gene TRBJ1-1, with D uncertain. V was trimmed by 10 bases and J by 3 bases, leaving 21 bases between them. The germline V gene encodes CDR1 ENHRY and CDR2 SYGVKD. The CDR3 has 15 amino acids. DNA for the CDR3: TGTGCCAGCCGCCATCCCGGCGAGAGGGACACTGAAGCTTTCTTT. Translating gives CASRHPGERDTEAFF.

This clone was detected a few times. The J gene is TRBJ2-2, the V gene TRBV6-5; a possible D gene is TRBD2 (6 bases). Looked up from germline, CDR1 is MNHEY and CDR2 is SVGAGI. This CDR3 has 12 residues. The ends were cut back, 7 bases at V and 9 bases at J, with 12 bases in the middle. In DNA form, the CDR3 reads TGTGCCAGCAACGGGGCGGGGCGGGAGCTGTTTTTT. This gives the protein CASNGAGRELFF.

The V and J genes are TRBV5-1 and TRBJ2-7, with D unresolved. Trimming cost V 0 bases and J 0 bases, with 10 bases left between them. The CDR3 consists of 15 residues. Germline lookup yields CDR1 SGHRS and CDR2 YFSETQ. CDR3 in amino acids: CASSLAVSFSYEQYF. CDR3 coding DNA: TGCGCCAGCAGCTTGGCCGTGAGCTTCTCCTACGAGCAGTACTTC.

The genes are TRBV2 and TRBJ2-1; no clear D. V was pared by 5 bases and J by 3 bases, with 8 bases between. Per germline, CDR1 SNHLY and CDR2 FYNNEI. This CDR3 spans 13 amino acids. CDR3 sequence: CASSYGSYNEQFF. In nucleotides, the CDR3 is TGTGCCAGCAGTTACGGTAGCTACAATGAGCAGTTCTTC.

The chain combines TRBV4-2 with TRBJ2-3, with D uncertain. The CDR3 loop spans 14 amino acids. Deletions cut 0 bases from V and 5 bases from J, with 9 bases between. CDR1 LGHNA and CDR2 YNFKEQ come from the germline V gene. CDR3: CASSQDQLGDTQYF. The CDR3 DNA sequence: TGTGCCAGCAGCCAAGATCAACTCGGAGATACGCAGTATTTT.

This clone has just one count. As DNA, the CDR3 is TGTGCCAGCAGCTTATCAGGGGTCTACGAGCAGTACTTC. The encoded protein is CASSLSGVYEQYF. The chain joins TRBV11-2 to TRBJ2-7, with a possible D match to TRBD1 (6 bases). V lost 2 bases, J lost 3 bases, and 8 bases lay in between. There are 13 residues in the CDR3. Germline V gene sequence: CDR1 SGHAT, CDR2 FQNNGV.

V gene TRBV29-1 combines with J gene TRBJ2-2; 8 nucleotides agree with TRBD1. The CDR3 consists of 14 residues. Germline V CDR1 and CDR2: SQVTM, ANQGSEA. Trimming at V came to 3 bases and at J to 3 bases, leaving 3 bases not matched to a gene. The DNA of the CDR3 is TGCAGCGTTGATGAACAGGGGGACACCGGGGAGCTGTTTTTT. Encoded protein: CSVDEQGDTGELFF.

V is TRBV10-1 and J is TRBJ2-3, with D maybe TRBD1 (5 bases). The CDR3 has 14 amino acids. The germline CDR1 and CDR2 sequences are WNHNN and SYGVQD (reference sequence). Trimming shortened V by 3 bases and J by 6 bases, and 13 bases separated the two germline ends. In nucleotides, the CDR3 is TGCGCCAGCAGTGAAAATAGCAGGGCGGATACGCAGTATTTT. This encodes CASSENSRADTQYF.

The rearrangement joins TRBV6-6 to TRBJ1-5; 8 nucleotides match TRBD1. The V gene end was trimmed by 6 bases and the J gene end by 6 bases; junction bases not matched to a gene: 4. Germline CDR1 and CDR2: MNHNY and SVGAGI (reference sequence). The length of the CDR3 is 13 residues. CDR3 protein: CASSQGAGQPQHF. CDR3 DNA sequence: TGTGCCAGCAGCCAGGGGGCGGGTCAGCCCCAGCATTTT.

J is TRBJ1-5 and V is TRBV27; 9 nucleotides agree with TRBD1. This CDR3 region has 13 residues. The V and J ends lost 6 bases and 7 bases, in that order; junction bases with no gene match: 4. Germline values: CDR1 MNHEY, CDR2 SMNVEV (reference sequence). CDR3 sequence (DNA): TGTGCCAGCAGGGACAGGGGACGACAGCCCCAGCATTTT. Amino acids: CASRDRGRQPQHF.